The 32 T cell receptor beta chains in this list originate from one sample, sequenced in a study of T cell repertoires in cytomegalovirus infection (dated by TCRdb to about 2019). Sequencing was carried out with an Illumina HiSeq 1500. TCRdb applied fastp at Q25 and MiXCR to the public reads, then kept only in-frame beta chains. Entries that share a CDR3 protein sequence are merged under the most common genes and DNA. Here the sample has 200,000 to 250,000 distinct CDR3 sequences; roughly 34% occur a single time. 55% to 60% of the sample goes to the ten largest clones. This specimen's treatment or condition label, per the study, means: in vitro stimulation with specific CMV peptide epitopes to enrich CMV-specific T cells. These receptors lack a known antigen. Sequencing was performed on CD8+ T cells from cultured PBMCs, taken from culture after CMV antigen stimulation. These receptors were obtained from a human donor in good health (CMV status not recorded). Some clones in this sample may be carry-over from other donors' samples.

In this sample, this clonotype turned up a few times. CDR3: CASSWREGPTGELFF. CDR3 coding DNA: TGTGCCAGCAGTTGGCGGGAGGGCCCCACCGGGGAGCTGTTTTTT. The chain recombines TRBV6-6 with TRBJ2-2; 9 nucleotides align to TRBD2. Germline CDR1 is MNHNY and CDR2 is SVGAGI (reference sequence). V was pared by 4 bases and J by 4 bases, with 4 bases of the junction left unmatched. The CDR3 is made up of 15 amino acids.

V usage is TRBV7-8 and J usage is TRBJ2-1; no definite D call. The germline V gene encodes CDR1 SGHVS and CDR2 FQNEAQ. The CDR3 consists of 15 residues. V shed 5 bases and J shed 10 bases, with 21 bases lying between them. CDR3 sequence: CASSAPRASHWEQFF. Here the CDR3 DNA reads TGTGCCAGCAGCGCCCCAAGGGCGTCCCACTGGGAGCAGTTCTTC.

The chain carries TRBV4-1 and TRBJ2-3; D is ambiguous. Germline V gives CDR1 MGHRA, CDR2 YSYEKL. V was trimmed by 1 base and J by 9 bases, leaving 11 bases between them. This CDR3 comprises 13 residues. CDR3: CASSQGGARTQYF. The CDR3 nucleotides are TGCGCCAGCAGCCAAGGAGGAGCAAGAACGCAGTATTTT.

This clonotype occurred a few times. Here the CDR3 reads CASSIRTGSPYNEQFF. The CDR3 nucleotides are TGTGCCAGCAGCATTAGGACAGGATCCCCCTACAATGAGCAGTTCTTC. This chain joins TRBV7-8 and TRBJ2-1; 7 bases are shared with TRBD1. CDR1 and CDR2 from the germline V gene are SGHVS and FQNEAQ. This CDR3 contains 16 residues. After removal of 5 bases from V and 2 bases from J, the junction contained 9 bases not matched to a gene.

A few counts support this clonotype. CDR3 DNA sequence: TGTGCCAGCAGCGCCCCGACTAGCGGGGAATACTACAATGAGCAGTTCTTC. This codes for CASSAPTSGEYYNEQFF. The rearrangement links TRBV2 to TRBJ2-1, with 11 bases aligning to TRBD2. V lost 6 bases to trimming and J lost 3 bases; unmatched junction nucleotides: 10. In germline, CDR1 is SNHLY, CDR2 FYNNEI. This CDR3 has 17 amino acids.

The chain is built from TRBV27 and TRBJ2-7, with 12 bases matching TRBD2. The germline CDR1 and CDR2 sequences are MNHEY and SMNVEV (reference sequence). The CDR3 covers 16 residues. The junction had 6 bases not matched to a gene; V was cut back by 4 bases and J by 2 bases. The CDR3 is CASSSLTSGSTYEQYF. DNA for the CDR3: TGTGCCAGCAGTTCGCTGACTAGCGGGAGTACCTACGAGCAGTACTTC.

V and J are TRBV7-4 and TRBJ2-1; D is possibly TRBD1 (5 bases). CDR3 size: 12 residues. Per germline, CDR1 SGHVT and CDR2 SQSDAQ. The V end was cut by 6 bases, the J end by 5 bases, with 8 bases between. CDR3 in DNA: TGTGCCAGCAGAGGGGTGGACAATGAGCAGTTCTTC. Translated: CASRGVDNEQFF.

This clonotype was recorded a few times. The CDR3 region is CASSLTPTSGRNEQFF. CDR3 DNA sequence: TGTGCCAGCAGCCTGACCCCGACTAGCGGGAGAAATGAGCAGTTCTTC. V gene TRBV7-4 combines with J gene TRBJ2-1; the match to TRBD2 covers 12 bases. Germline V CDR1 and CDR2: SGHVT, SQSDAQ. The ends lost 5 bases at V and 7 bases at J; junction bases unmatched: 9. There are 16 residues in the CDR3.

The chain's CDR3 is CASSPGLAGGGSYNEQFF. CDR3 nucleotides: TGTGCCAGCAGTCCGGGACTAGCGGGAGGTGGCTCCTACAATGAGCAGTTCTTC. The genes are TRBV6-5 and TRBJ2-1; 15 bases match TRBD2. The junction had 5 bases not matched to a gene; V was cut back by 5 bases and J by 0 bases. Germline assignment: CDR1 MNHEY and CDR2 SVGAGI. The CDR3 is 18 residues long.

This clonotype was detected only a few times. This sequence joins TRBV10-3 and TRBJ2-4, with 7 bases identical to TRBD2. The germline V gene encodes CDR1 ENHRY and CDR2 SYGVKD. CDR3 length: 15 amino acids. Trimming took 10 bases from V and 0 from J; bases not matched to a gene: 9. DNA of the CDR3: TGTGCCACCGGCACTAGCGCTAGAGCCAAAAACATTCAGTACTTC. It translates to CATGTSARAKNIQYF.

This clonotype was observed a few times. This chain uses TRBV11-2 with TRBJ2-1; D perhaps matches TRBD2 (5 bases). Germline CDR1 reads SGHAT; CDR2 reads FQNNGV. V gave up 5 bases and J gave up 5 bases, with 19 bases separating them. The CDR3 extends over 16 amino acids. The CDR3 DNA is TGTGCCAGCAGCCCCTGGGAGTCGGGAAAACACAATGAGCAGTTCTTC. As protein: CASSPWESGKHNEQFF.

The CDR3 sequence: CASSWGTGDLDEQFF. The DNA of the CDR3 is TGCGCCAGCAGCTGGGGGACAGGGGATTTGGATGAGCAGTTCTTC. The J gene is TRBJ2-1, the V gene TRBV5-1; 10 bases align to TRBD1. CDR3 length: 15 amino acids. In germline, CDR1 is SGHRS, CDR2 YFSETQ. V shed 3 bases and J 8 bases; nucleotides not matched to a gene: 8.

This clonotype was observed a few times. The J gene is TRBJ2-7, the V gene TRBV28; a possible D gene is TRBD1 (7 bases). The CDR3 length is 15 residues. Trimming pared 3 bases from V and 5 bases from J, leaving 17 bases between. Germline values: CDR1 MDHEN, CDR2 SYDVKM. CDR3 sequence: CASSFIRGVANEQYF. The CDR3 nucleotides read TGTGCCAGCAGTTTCATCAGGGGGGTCGCGAACGAGCAGTACTTC.

This clonotype has a handful of counts. V usage is TRBV6-2 or TRBV6-3 and J usage is TRBJ2-7; 8 bases fit TRBD2. J gave up 4 bases and V 2 bases, and 13 bases lay outside the gene matches. The CDR3 is 17 residues long. Germline V CDR1 and CDR2: MNHEY, SVGEGT. The CDR3 is CASSYLDWERGRYEQYF. DNA for the CDR3: TGTGCCAGCAGTTACCTCGACTGGGAGCGGGGGAGGTACGAGCAGTACTTC.

The chain links TRBV7-6 to TRBJ2-7; 8 bases are shared with TRBD2. Trimming took 5 bases from V and 2 from J; bases not matched to a gene: 8. The CDR3 contains 15 residues. Germline-derived CDR1 and CDR2 are SGHVS and FNYEAQ. The CDR3 here is CASSPRGAGAYEQYF. The CDR3 nucleotides read TGTGCCAGCAGCCCCCGGGGAGCGGGGGCCTACGAGCAGTACTTC.

This clonotype came up once. The gene calls are TRBV10-3 and TRBJ2-2; no clear D. V was clipped by 0 bases and J by 3 bases, with 8 bases between them. The CDR3 consists of 15 residues. CDR1 is ENHRY, CDR2 SYGVKD, per germline. The CDR3 nucleotides are TGTGCCATCAGTGAGTCAGGGCTAGACACCGGGGAGCTGTTTTTT. Translation gives CAISESGLDTGELFF.

The J gene is TRBJ2-3, the V gene TRBV7-6, with a weak D call TRBD1 (7 bases). There are 15 residues in the CDR3. Trimming stripped 5 bases from V and 4 bases from J, with 16 bases between. Per germline, CDR1 SGHVS and CDR2 FNYEAQ. The CDR3, as DNA: TGTGCCAGCAGCCCTTCGACAGGGAGGCCAGATACGCAGTATTTT. Protein: CASSPSTGRPDTQYF. Drawing the rest from reference TRBV7-6 and TRBJ2-3, the complete variable domain is GAGVSQSPRYKVTKRGQDVALRCDPISGHVSLYWYRQALGQGPEFLTYFNYEAQQDKSGLPNDRFSAERPEGSISTLTIQRTEQRDSAMYRCASSPSTGRPDTQYFGPGTRLTVL.

This clonotype showed up just a few times. The chain is built from TRBV12-3 or TRBV12-4 and TRBJ2-7, with D unclear. Trimming stripped 6 bases from V and 0 bases from J, with 6 bases between. The CDR3 length is 12 residues. CDR3 sequence: CASSPTSYEQYF. CDR3 sequence (DNA): TGTGCCAGCAGCCCTACCTCCTACGAGCAGTACTTC.

This clonotype was observed a few times. J is TRBJ1-6 and V is TRBV7-9; D not resolved. CDR3 size: 12 residues. Trimming cost V 4 bases and J 10 bases, with 8 bases left between them. CDR1 is SEHNR and CDR2 is FQNEAQ in the germline V gene (reference sequence). CDR3 DNA: TGTGCCAGCAGCTCGGCTAGCTCACCCCTCCACTTT. Its protein product is CASSSASSPLHF.

This clonotype was found a few times. The chain is built from TRBV6-6 and TRBJ1-1, with 7 bases identical to TRBD1. CDR1 is MNHNY and CDR2 is SVGAGI in the germline V gene (reference sequence). The CDR3 totals 15 residues. J lost 0 bases, V lost 4 bases, and 5 bases had no gene match. Here the CDR3 DNA reads TGTGCCAGCAGTTCAAGGGACAGAATGAACACTGAAGCTTTCTTT. Translated, it gives CASSSRDRMNTEAFF.

V is TRBV5-4 and J is TRBJ2-2; 7 bases are shared with TRBD2. Germline V gene sequence: CDR1 SGHNT, CDR2 YYREEE (reference sequence). The CDR3 length is 18 residues. V trimming: 4 bases; J trimming: 3 bases; junction bases outside the gene matches: 15. The CDR3 DNA reads TGTGCCAGCAGCCCCCGGCTGCCCCCAGGGAGGGACACCGGGGAGCTGTTTTTT. Encoded protein: CASSPRLPPGRDTGELFF.

The chain links TRBV20-1 to TRBJ1-2, with TRBD1 matching 7 bases. CDR3 size: 14 residues. The germline CDR1 and CDR2 sequences are DFQATT and SNEGSKA (reference sequence). V shed 0 bases, J shed 4 bases, and the junction held 5 bases outside the gene matches. This chain's CDR3 is CSARDQHRGYGYTF. In nucleotides, the CDR3 is TGCAGTGCTAGAGACCAGCACAGGGGCTATGGCTACACCTTC.

To note about this clonotype: The junction differs from germline at one of its ends, possibly a read error. The chain links TRBV7-3 to TRBJ2-3; 10 bases are a match to TRBD1. Germline values: CDR1 SGHTA, CDR2 FQGTGA. The CDR3 length is 16 residues. The CDR3 region is CASSPTWTGGTDTQDF. The CDR3 DNA sequence: TGTGCCAGCAGCCCCACCTGGACAGGGGGAACAGATACGCAGGATTTT. The full variable domain, rest sourced from reference TRBV7-3 and TRBJ2-3, is GAGVSQTPSNKVTEKGKYVELRCDPISGHTALYWYRQSLGQGPEFLIYFQGTGAADDSGLPNDRFFAVRPEGSVSTLKIQRTERGDSAVYLCASSPTWTGGTDTQDFGPGTRLTVL.

The J gene is TRBJ1-1, the V gene TRBV27, with 12 bases that match TRBD1. CDR1 MNHEY and CDR2 SMNVEV come from the germline V gene (reference sequence). Unmatched junction bases numbered 15, after V lost 7 bases and J lost 0 bases. This CDR3 spans 19 amino acids. The CDR3: CASTLSGTGGVKMNTEAFF. The CDR3 bases are TGTGCCAGCACCTTATCCGGGACAGGGGGCGTGAAGATGAACACTGAAGCTTTCTTT.

This chain uses TRBV7-9 with TRBJ2-7, with TRBD2 matching 12 bases. With 4 bases clipped from V and 4 bases from J, the junction kept 2 bases outside the gene matches. Germline CDR1 and CDR2: SEHNR and FQNEAQ (reference sequence). This CDR3 has 14 amino acids. The CDR3 DNA is TGTGCCAGCAGCTCCGGGACTAGCGGGTACGAGCAGTACTTC. Translating gives CASSSGTSGYEQYF.

The chain carries TRBV12-5 and TRBJ2-7; D unresolved. The germline V and J ends were trimmed by 6 bases and 5 bases, with 17 bases remaining between them. There are 14 residues in the CDR3. Germline CDR1 is LGHNT and CDR2 is FRNRAP. CDR3 residues: CASGPILKTDEQYF. The CDR3 DNA sequence: TGTGCTAGTGGACCTATCCTAAAAACGGACGAGCAGTACTTC.

The chain links TRBV3-1 to TRBJ1-2; D ambiguous. Per germline, CDR1 LGHDT and CDR2 YNNKEL (reference sequence). The CDR3 loop spans 15 amino acids. Trimming took off 3 bases at V and 0 bases at J, with 11 bases between the two ends. CDR3 sequence: CASSQRPTANYGYTF. For the CDR3, the DNA is TGTGCCAGCAGCCAGCGACCGACCGCTAACTATGGCTACACCTTC.

By proportion, this clonotype is medium-sized. This chain connects TRBV9 to TRBJ2-1, with D unclear. The germline V gene encodes CDR1 SGDLS and CDR2 YYNGEE. This CDR3 region has 12 residues. V was shortened by 4 bases and J by 10 bases, with 12 bases between the two germline ends. CDR3 protein: CASSPTGFEQFF. The CDR3 bases are TGTGCCAGCAGCCCAACCGGGTTCGAGCAGTTCTTC.

The genes are TRBV7-6 and TRBJ2-1; D is ambiguous. CDR1 is SGHVS and CDR2 is FNYEAQ in the germline V gene. The CDR3 contains 11 residues. Trimming pared 3 bases from V and 9 bases from J, leaving 6 bases between. This CDR3 reads CASSFNAEQFF. The CDR3 DNA reads as TGTGCCAGCAGCTTTAACGCTGAGCAGTTCTTC.

This chain connects TRBV7-2 to TRBJ1-2; 8 positions agree with TRBD1. This CDR3 spans 14 amino acids. Germline-derived CDR1 and CDR2 are SGHTA and FQGNSA. V lost 7 bases and J lost 2; bases outside the gene matches: 6. In nucleotides, the CDR3 is TGTGCCAGCAACTACGGGACAGGAAACTATGGCTACACCTTC. Its protein is CASNYGTGNYGYTF.

The chain carries TRBV12-3 or TRBV12-4 and TRBJ1-5, with D unresolved. V lost 3 bases and J 0 bases, leaving 6 bases between the germline ends. The CDR3 has 14 amino acids. The CDR3: CASSFFNSNQPQHF. CDR3 DNA sequence: TGTGCCAGCAGTTTTTTTAATAGCAATCAGCCCCAGCATTTT.

The chain couples TRBV3-1 to TRBJ2-3, with 7 positions matching TRBD1. The CDR3 extends over 17 amino acids. J lost 3 bases, V lost 3 bases, and 12 bases had no gene match. CDR1 and CDR2 from the germline V gene are LGHDT and YNNKEL (reference sequence). The CDR3 sequence: CASSHQGYRGLTDTQYF. For the CDR3, the DNA is TGTGCCAGCAGCCATCAAGGTTACAGGGGCCTAACAGATACGCAGTATTTT.